Listed here are 12 T cell receptor beta chains from one sample, sequenced in a study of immune heterogeneity within non-small cell lung tumors (dated by TCRdb to 2017 to 2018). The sequencer listed for this sample is HiSeq X Ten. The TCR beta CDR3 region was amplified with a multiplex PCR system, in which a first round of roughly 10 cycles was run using 32 V-gene forward and 13 J-gene reverse primers. TCRdb itself trimmed the public reads at Q25 with fastp, ran MiXCR and retained productive beta chains. A single entry per CDR3 protein holds the most common genes and DNA from its merged rows. A total of almost 2,000 distinct CDR3 sequences appear in this sample, roughly 30% of them only once. Over 25% of the sample is held by the ten biggest clonotypes. For the TCR template, genomic DNA was extracted from bulk tumor tissue, and roughly 580 ng of gDNA was amplified for each sample. During surgery, multiple biopsies were taken from each primary tumor, with sampling sites spaced as far apart as possible within the tumor mass. The study cohort was described as untreated, and the patients were newly diagnosed NSCLC cases having curative surgery.

The sample was lung tumor tissue. The source of these receptors is a man in his sixties with non-small cell lung cancer.

The chain is built from TRBV12-3 or TRBV12-4 and TRBJ2-1; D perhaps matches TRBD2 (6 bases). The V gene lost 3 bases and the J gene lost 0 bases, with 9 bases spanning the gap. The CDR3 sequence is 15 residues long. The CDR3 nucleotides read TGTGCCAGCAGTTTGGAGGGATTCTCCTACAATGAGCAGTTCTTC. Protein sequence: CASSLEGFSYNEQFF.

In regard to this clonotype: One end of the junction does not line up with germline, which may come from a read error. The J gene is TRBJ1-1, the V gene TRBV20-1, with 7 bases lining up with TRBD1. Germline-derived CDR1 and CDR2 are DFQATT and SNEGSKA (reference sequence). The CDR3 has 11 amino acids. The CDR3 reads CSAKDTTGQRF. The CDR3 bases are TGCAGTGCTAAGGACACGACAGGGCAAAGATTT.

Details on this clonotype: A much larger clone lies a single base off, so this may be a read error. CDR3 nucleotides: TGTGCCAGCAGCCCTCGGACTAGAGGGAGGCCGACCTACGAGCAGTACTTC. Residues: CASSPRTRGRPTYEQYF. The rearrangement links TRBV11-3 to TRBJ2-7, with 7 bases lining up with TRBD2. Germline V gene lookup returns CDR1 SGHNT and CDR2 YENEEA. The CDR3 sequence is 17 residues long. The ends lost 5 bases at V and 2 bases at J; junction bases unmatched: 15. Looking up the rest from reference TRBV11-3 and TRBJ2-7 gives the full variable domain: EAGVVQSPRYKIIEKKQPVAFWCNPISGHNTLYWYLQNLGQGPELLIRYENEEAVDDSQLPKDRFSAERLKGVDSTLKIQPAELGDSAVYLCASSPRTRGRPTYEQYFGPGTRLTVT.

This sequence joins TRBV20-1 and TRBJ2-1; D may be TRBD2 (6 bases). The CDR3 runs 14 residues. Trimming removed 2 bases from V and 7 bases from J, with 15 bases in between. The germline CDR1 and CDR2 sequences are DFQATT and SNEGSKA (reference sequence). CDR3 DNA: TGCAGTGCTAGAAGTAGCGGAGGGGTGAATGAGCAGTTCTTC. This encodes CSARSSGGVNEQFF.

Within the sample, this clonotype is medium-sized. Mismatch with germline at one junction end may stem from a read error. V and J are TRBV7-3 and TRBJ2-7; D remains ambiguous. The germline V gene has CDR1 SGHTA and CDR2 FQGTGA. This CDR3 is 13 amino acids long. CDR3 protein: CASSLAPSDEQYF. CDR3 bases: TGTGCCAGCAGCTTAGCCCCCTCCGACGAGCAGTACTTC.

About this clonotype: A much larger clone lies a single base off, so this may be a read error. The DNA is omitted, as the CDR3 cannot be located on it reliably, and the CDR3 follows TCRdb's listing. The J gene is TRBJ2-1, the V gene TRBV12-3 or TRBV12-4; the D call of TRBD2 is as the table states it, not checked on the DNA. The CDR3 comprises 14 residues, both ends counted. The CDR3 reads CASILGLTYNEQFF.

This clonotype is termed medium-sized. This sequence joins TRBV11-2 and TRBJ2-1, with D unclear. CDR1 SGHAT and CDR2 FQNNGV come from the germline V gene. Trimming cost V 0 bases and J 0 bases, with 6 bases left between them. This CDR3 has 15 amino acids. This CDR3 is CASSLEVVSYNEQFF. Here the CDR3 DNA reads TGTGCCAGCAGCTTAGAGGTCGTCTCCTACAATGAGCAGTTCTTC.

The gene calls are TRBV6-1 and TRBJ1-1; D unresolved. CDR1 is MNHNS, CDR2 SASEGT, per germline. Trimming shortened V by 6 bases and J by 6 bases, and 17 bases separated the two germline ends. CDR3 length: 14 amino acids. The CDR3 region has the DNA TGTGCCAGCAGCCCTCCTCACTCGTCCCCTGAAGCTTTCTTT. It translates to CASSPPHSSPEAFF.

In its sample, this clonotype is large (0.1 to 1%). The V call is TRBV20-1, the J call TRBJ2-7; a possible D gene is TRBD2 (6 bases). The CDR3 has 15 residues. Germline CDR1 reads DFQATT; CDR2 reads SNEGSKA (reference sequence). V gave up 1 base and J gave up 0 bases, with 13 bases separating them. CDR3 in amino acids: CSARGWDSSSYEQYF. The CDR3 bases are TGCAGTGCTAGAGGCTGGGACTCGAGCTCCTACGAGCAGTACTTC.

This clonotype is labeled as large. The chain is built from TRBV28 and TRBJ2-7; 7 bases are a match to TRBD1. CDR3 length equals 14 residues. Losses at the gene ends were 3 bases for V and 4 bases for J; bases not matched to a gene: 6. CDR1 MDHEN and CDR2 SYDVKM come from the germline V gene. The CDR3 nucleotides read TGTGCCAGCAGTTTTAGGGACAGTCGATACGAGCAGTACTTC. The encoded protein is CASSFRDSRYEQYF.

As to this clonotype: Sequence at one end of the junction differs from germline and may be a read error. The chain couples TRBV28 to TRBJ2-1; 9 nucleotides align to TRBD1. Germline CDR1 and CDR2: MDHEN and SYDVKM. The CDR3 extends over 18 amino acids. Written as DNA, the CDR3 is TGTGCCAGCAGCACCTTCTTCTGCGAGGGACAGGGTAACAATGAGCAGTTATTC. It is translated as CASSTFFCEGQGNNEQLF.

This clonotype has more than one count but fewer than ten. This sequence joins TRBV4-1 and TRBJ2-1; 7 positions agree with TRBD2. V lost 2 bases, J lost 7 bases, and 8 bases stayed unmatched. The CDR3 runs 15 residues. Germline CDR1 MGHRA, CDR2 YSYEKL. The CDR3 nucleotides read TGCGCCAGCAGCCAACAGCCAGCGGGAACGAATGAGCAGTTCTTC. It is translated as CASSQQPAGTNEQFF.